A single sample is the source of the 28 T cell receptor beta chains below, sequenced in a study of blood T cells in healthy people across ages. A second PCR of roughly 7 to 11 cycles used a sample-barcoded 5' primer and a J-beta primer mix. In TCRdb, the 5' RACE reads were re-called with MiXCR into one record per CDR3 protein. This table has about 670,000 distinct CDR3 sequences, around 41% appearing once. The sample was blood. The receptors come from a man at least 80 years old in good health.

A few counts support this clonotype. The chain has TRBV4-1 and TRBJ1-1; perhaps TRBD1 as D (6 bases). Germline values: CDR1 MGHRA, CDR2 YSYEKL. The CDR3 has 15 residues. The V gene lost 0 bases and the J gene lost 3 bases, with 11 bases spanning the gap. The CDR3 protein is CASSQEGGRYTEAFF. In DNA form, the CDR3 reads TGCGCCAGCAGCCAAGAAGGGGGTAGGTACACTGAAGCTTTCTTT.

In this sample, this clonotype turned up many times. The chain couples TRBV7-2 to TRBJ2-5; 7 bases map to TRBD2. The CDR3 totals 13 residues. Germline V lookup: CDR1 SGHTA, CDR2 FQGNSA. Unmatched junction bases numbered 12, after V lost 10 bases and J lost 7 bases. The CDR3 loop reads CAIHGGGAPTQYF. CDR3 bases: TGTGCCATCCATGGGGGGGGTGCGCCGACCCAGTACTTC.

The genes are TRBV7-9 and TRBJ2-2, with D perhaps matching TRBD2 (5 bases). V was clipped by 4 bases and J by 3 bases, with 9 bases between them. CDR1 and CDR2 (germline): SEHNR, FQNEAQ (reference sequence). The CDR3 contains 14 residues. Here the CDR3 reads CASSYPGYTGELFF. The CDR3 DNA sequence: TGTGCCAGCAGCTACCCGGGGTACACCGGGGAGCTGTTTTTT.

This sequence joins TRBV5-4 and TRBJ1-1; possible D gene TRBD1, 6 bases. CDR1 and CDR2 from the germline V gene are SGHNT and YYREEE (reference sequence). The CDR3 has 11 residues. The ends were cut back, 2 bases at V and 7 bases at J, with 6 bases in the middle. The CDR3 DNA reads TGTGCCAGCAGCTTACAGGGTGAAGCTTTCTTT. Translation: CASSLQGEAFF.

A few counts support this clonotype. The gene calls are TRBV30 and TRBJ1-2; D remains unclear. This CDR3 region has 13 residues. Per germline, CDR1 GTSNPN and CDR2 SVGIG (reference sequence). Trimming pared 0 bases from V and 7 bases from J, leaving 12 bases between. CDR3 DNA: TGTGCCTGGAGTGTACACGGTTTGGGTGGCTACACCTTC. Translating it yields CAWSVHGLGGYTF. Full variable domain (rest looked up from reference TRBV30 and TRBJ1-2): SQTIHQWPATLVQPVGSPLSLECTVEGTSNPNLYWYRQAAGRGLQLLFYSVGIGQISSEVPQNLSASRPQDRQFILSSKKLLLSDSGFYLCAWSVHGLGGYTFGSGTRLTVV.

This chain connects TRBV4-2 to TRBJ2-3, with 10 bases matching TRBD2. V lost 0 bases to trimming and J lost 4 bases; unmatched junction nucleotides: 7. CDR3 size: 17 residues. Germline V gives CDR1 LGHNA, CDR2 YNFKEQ. In DNA form, the CDR3 reads TGTGCCAGCAGCCAAGAGTCAGCGGGGGGGACGCCAGATACGCAGTATTTT. Encoded protein: CASSQESAGGTPDTQYF.

This chain uses TRBV29-1 with TRBJ1-5; the match to TRBD1 covers 7 bases. The CDR3 contains 15 residues. The V and J ends lost 2 bases and 4 bases, in that order; junction bases with no gene match: 8. From germline, CDR1 is SQVTM and CDR2 ANQGSEA. The CDR3 loop is CSVERPGQQNQPQHF. The CDR3 coding sequence is TGCAGCGTTGAACGTCCGGGACAGCAGAATCAGCCCCAGCATTTT.

This chain joins TRBV12-3 or TRBV12-4 and TRBJ1-6; a possible D gene is TRBD1 (6 bases). The CDR3 has 15 residues. The V gene lost 7 bases and the J gene lost 4 bases, with 14 bases spanning the gap. The CDR3 DNA reads TGTGCCAGCACGATACAGGGAGGGTATAATTCACCCCTCCACTTT. Its protein is CASTIQGGYNSPLHF.

The chain links TRBV6-6 to TRBJ1-1; D remains ambiguous. Trimming removed 2 bases at V and 0 bases at J, with 4 bases between. From germline, CDR1 is MNHNY and CDR2 SVGAGI (reference sequence). The CDR3 runs 13 residues. CDR3 in amino acids: CASSYQVNTEAFF. The CDR3 DNA reads as TGTGCCAGCAGTTACCAGGTGAACACTGAAGCTTTCTTT.

This rearrangement joins TRBV20-1 to TRBJ2-7; 8 bases agree with TRBD2. CDR1 is DFQATT and CDR2 is SNEGSKA in the germline V gene (reference sequence). This CDR3 contains 12 residues. V lost 3 bases to trimming and J lost 4 bases; unmatched junction nucleotides: 2. The CDR3 protein is CSASAGGYEQYF. The CDR3 DNA reads as TGCAGTGCTAGTGCGGGAGGTTACGAGCAGTACTTC.

The J gene is TRBJ1-2, the V gene TRBV13; D uncertain. Germline V gives CDR1 PRHDT, CDR2 FYEKMQ (reference sequence). The germline V and J ends were trimmed by 3 bases and 4 bases, with 6 bases remaining between them. The CDR3 length is 12 residues. Here the CDR3 reads CASSFKVYGYTF. The CDR3 DNA reads TGTGCCAGCAGCTTTAAGGTCTATGGCTACACCTTC.

The gene calls are TRBV6-2 or TRBV6-3 and TRBJ2-7; D ambiguous. Germline V lookup: CDR1 MNHEY, CDR2 SVGEGT. Trimming removed 2 bases at V and 4 bases at J, with 12 bases between. The length of the CDR3 is 14 residues. CDR3 coding DNA: TGTGCCAGCAGTTACAATCGCCTACCATACGAGCAGTACTTC. Its protein product is CASSYNRLPYEQYF.

About this clonotype itself: Just one base apart from a much larger clone, this may be a read error. V and J are TRBV29-1 and TRBJ2-1; 11 nucleotides agree with TRBD2. Germline V lookup: CDR1 SQVTM, CDR2 ANQGSEA. With 7 bases clipped from V and 10 bases from J, the junction kept 6 bases outside the gene matches. This CDR3 comprises 12 residues. CDR3 loop: CSAIGTSGEQFF. The CDR3, as DNA: TGCAGCGCAATCGGGACTAGCGGAGAGCAGTTCTTC.

In this sample, this clonotype turned up a few times. The rearrangement uses TRBV6-1 and TRBJ1-5, with unresolved D. Germline V lookup: CDR1 MNHNS, CDR2 SASEGT. V gave up 3 bases and J gave up 14 bases, with 14 bases separating them. The CDR3 is 12 amino acids. The CDR3 DNA is TGTGCCAGCAGTGATGGCCTCCAGGTAGAGCATTTT. The encoded protein is CASSDGLQVEHF.

V is TRBV6-5 and J is TRBJ2-3, with TRBD2 identical over 13 bases. CDR3 size: 15 residues. Germline CDR1 reads MNHEY; CDR2 reads SVGAGI. With 6 bases clipped from V and 5 bases from J, the junction kept 5 bases outside the gene matches. The CDR3 DNA is TGTGCCAGCAGCGGACTAGCGGGAGTCAGAGATACGCAGTATTTT. As protein: CASSGLAGVRDTQYF.

The CDR3 DNA is TGCAGTGCTGACCCTGGGACGGGTAGCTCCTACGAGCAGTACTTC. Residues: CSADPGTGSSYEQYF. The gene calls are TRBV20-1 and TRBJ2-7; D assignment may be TRBD1 or TRBD2 (5 bases each). The germline CDR1 and CDR2 sequences are DFQATT and SNEGSKA (reference sequence). The CDR3 is 15 residues long. Deletions cut 5 bases from V and 0 bases from J, with 17 bases between.

This rearrangement joins TRBV5-1 to TRBJ2-4; 7 bases fit TRBD1. V shed 5 bases and J 8 bases; nucleotides not matched to a gene: 10. The CDR3 extends over 14 amino acids. Per the germline V gene, CDR1 is SGHRS and CDR2 is YFSETQ. The CDR3 DNA follows: TGCGCCAGCAGGCGACAGGGTTCGCAAGACATTCAGTACTTC. It translates to CASRRQGSQDIQYF.

The gene calls are TRBV5-1 and TRBJ2-4; no firm D call. The germline CDR1 and CDR2 sequences are SGHRS and YFSETQ. This CDR3 spans 16 amino acids. V was trimmed by 3 bases and J by 0 bases, leaving 13 bases between them. CDR3 loop: CASSSGLGLAKNIQYF. DNA of the CDR3: TGCGCCAGCAGCTCCGGCCTTGGGCTAGCCAAAAACATTCAGTACTTC.

In its sample, this clonotype was seen many times. This chain links TRBV18 with TRBJ2-7; D is undetermined. This CDR3 comprises 12 residues. V was pared by 1 base and J by 5 bases, with 6 bases between. CDR1 is KGHSH and CDR2 is LQKENI in the germline V gene. The CDR3 is CASSPQNHEQYF. DNA of the CDR3: TGTGCCAGCTCACCACAAAATCACGAGCAGTACTTC.

This chain links TRBV6-2 or TRBV6-3 with TRBJ2-5; D unresolved. V was shortened by 5 bases and J by 5 bases, with 21 bases between the two germline ends. The length of the CDR3 is 16 residues. The germline V gene encodes CDR1 MNHEY and CDR2 SVGEGT. CDR3 sequence reads: CASSKSGGLVSETQYF. The CDR3 DNA follows: TGTGCCAGCAGTAAGTCGGGCGGTTTGGTTTCGGAGACCCAGTACTTC.

J is TRBJ2-3 and V is TRBV6-2 or TRBV6-3; tentatively, D is TRBD1 (6 bases). The V gene lost 7 bases and the J gene lost 2 bases, with 13 bases spanning the gap. From germline, CDR1 is MNHEY and CDR2 SVGEGT. The CDR3 loop spans 14 amino acids. The CDR3 spells CASTPGQITDTQYF. In DNA, the CDR3 is TGTGCCAGCACCCCTGGACAGATCACAGATACGCAGTATTTT.

This clonotype was seen a handful of times. V is TRBV15 and J is TRBJ2-7, with D perhaps given as TRBD1 or TRBD2 (5 bases each). Between the trimmed V and J ends, which lost 1 base and 3 bases, there was a span of 10 bases. From germline, CDR1 is LNHNV and CDR2 YYDKDF (reference sequence). CDR3 length equals 14 residues. This chain's CDR3 is CATSRGGFLYEQYF. CDR3 sequence (DNA): TGTGCCACCAGCAGAGGGGGGTTTCTCTACGAGCAGTACTTC.

The chain joins TRBV5-1 to TRBJ2-5, with D perhaps TRBD1 or TRBD2 (7 bases each). Looked up from germline, CDR1 is SGHRS and CDR2 is YFSETQ. This CDR3 comprises 15 residues. Trimming shortened V by 4 bases and J by 6 bases, and 19 bases separated the two germline ends. The chain's CDR3 is CASSTRQGGGKTQYF. For the CDR3, the DNA is TGCGCCAGCAGCACCCGACAGGGAGGGGGCAAGACCCAGTACTTC.

This clonotype was observed many times. The V call is TRBV4-2, the J call TRBJ2-1; 11 bases map to TRBD2. The junction had 13 bases not matched to a gene; V was cut back by 6 bases and J by 9 bases. Per the germline V gene, CDR1 is LGHNA and CDR2 is YNFKEQ. This CDR3 is 16 amino acids long. CDR3 coding DNA: TGTGCCAGCAGGGAATCATATAGCGGGGGGGCGGCTGAGCAGTTCTTC. This encodes CASRESYSGGAAEQFF.

A few counts support this clonotype. This chain uses TRBV7-9 with TRBJ2-2; 8 bases are a match to TRBD2. The CDR3 length is 16 residues. Per the germline V gene, CDR1 is SEHNR and CDR2 is FQNEAQ (reference sequence). V gave up 5 bases and J gave up 3 bases; unmatched junction bases: 8. This chain's CDR3 is CASSRRRGADTGELFF. For the CDR3, the DNA is TGTGCCAGCAGCCGTAGGCGGGGGGCAGACACCGGGGAGCTGTTTTTT.

As regards this clonotype: Relative to the germline gene, one junction end is altered; a read error may explain this. The gene calls are TRBV7-2 and TRBJ2-1; 10 bases align to TRBD2. The germline gives CDR1 SGHTA, CDR2 FQGNSA. This CDR3 comprises 16 residues. The CDR3: CASSSRGLAGANEQCF. The CDR3 bases are TGTGCCAGCAGCTCCCGAGGTCTAGCGGGAGCCAATGAGCAGTGCTTC.

The chain carries TRBV7-8 and TRBJ2-1, with 7 bases lining up with TRBD2. Unmatched junction bases numbered 16, after V lost 4 bases and J lost 7 bases. Germline CDR1 and CDR2: SGHVS and FQNEAQ. CDR3 size: 17 residues. CDR3: CASSSLVGGRHGNEQFF. For the CDR3, the DNA is TGTGCCAGCAGCTCTCTGGTCGGCGGGAGACATGGAAATGAGCAGTTCTTC.

CDR3 protein: CASSQEPAEETQYF. DNA of the CDR3: TGCGCCAGCAGCCAAGAACCAGCGGAAGAGACCCAGTACTTC. The V gene is TRBV4-3, the J gene TRBJ2-5; D is possibly TRBD2 (5 bases). Germline V lookup: CDR1 LGHNA, CDR2 YSLEER. The CDR3 runs to 14 residues. Deletions cut 0 bases from V and 3 bases from J, with 8 bases between.